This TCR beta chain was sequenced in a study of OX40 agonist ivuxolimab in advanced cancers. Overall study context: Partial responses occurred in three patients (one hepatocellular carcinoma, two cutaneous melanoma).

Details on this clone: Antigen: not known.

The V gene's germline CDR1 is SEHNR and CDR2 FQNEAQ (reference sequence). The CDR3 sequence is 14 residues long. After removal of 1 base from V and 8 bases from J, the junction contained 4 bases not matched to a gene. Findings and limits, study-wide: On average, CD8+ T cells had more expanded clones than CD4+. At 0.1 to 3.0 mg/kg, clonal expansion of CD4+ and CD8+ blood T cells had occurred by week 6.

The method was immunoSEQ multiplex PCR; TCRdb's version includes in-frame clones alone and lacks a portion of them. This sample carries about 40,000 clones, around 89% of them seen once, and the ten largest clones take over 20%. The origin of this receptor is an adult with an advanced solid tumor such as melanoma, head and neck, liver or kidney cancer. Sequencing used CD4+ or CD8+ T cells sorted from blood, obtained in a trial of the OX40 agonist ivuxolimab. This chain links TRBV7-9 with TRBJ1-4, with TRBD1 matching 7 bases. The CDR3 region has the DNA TGTGCCAGCAGCTTAGTAGGGGGCAGAGAAAAACTGTTTTTT. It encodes CASSLVGGREKLFF.